Below, 27 T cell receptor beta chains from the same sample are listed, as sequenced in a study of CD8 T cells in ankylosing spondylitis. Their cognate antigens are unknown. Overall study results and limits: Among TCR beta sequences, a motif of several highly homologous variants appeared characteristic of ankylosing spondylitis blood.

TCRdb reanalysed the 5' RACE reads using MiXCR and keeps one entry per CDR3 protein. The sample records about 440,000 distinct CDR3 sequences, more than 15% being singletons. The sequenced sample consisted of blood, either unsorted or a sorted T cell fraction (not recorded which). The receptors were sampled from a male donor with ankylosing spondylitis.

J is TRBJ1-1 and V is TRBV28; a possible D gene is TRBD1 (6 bases). The CDR3 sequence is 15 residues long. Trimming left V 5 bases short and J 1 base short, with 14 bases between. Germline lookup yields CDR1 MDHEN and CDR2 SYDVKM. CDR3 bases: TGTGCCAGCAGTCGGCCAACGGACAGGAACACTGAAGCTTTCTTT. It translates to CASSRPTDRNTEAFF.

CDR3 region: CASSQGTGVGQETQYF. The CDR3 nucleotides are TGTGCCAGCAGCCAAGGTACAGGGGTCGGTCAAGAGACCCAGTACTTC. The chain employs TRBV3-1 and TRBJ2-5; 7 bases map to TRBD1. V was clipped by 1 base and J by 2 bases; unmatched bases: 7. CDR3 length equals 16 residues. Germline loops: CDR1 LGHDT, CDR2 YNNKEL (reference sequence).

The chain couples TRBV5-1 to TRBJ2-1; TRBD2 agrees at 7 bases. With 0 bases clipped from V and 10 bases from J, the junction kept 1 base outside the gene matches. The V gene's germline CDR1 is SGHRS and CDR2 YFSETQ. This CDR3 has 12 residues. The CDR3 coding sequence is TGCGCCAGCAGCTTGGGAGCGGGAGAGCAGTTCTTC. Its protein product is CASSLGAGEQFF.

This clonotype has just a few counts. The V gene is TRBV7-9, the J gene TRBJ2-7, with D perhaps given as TRBD1 or TRBD2 (6 bases each). The CDR3 sequence is 12 residues long. V was cut by 5 bases and J by 5 bases, with 10 bases left in between. CDR1 is SEHNR, CDR2 FQNEAQ, per germline (reference sequence). CDR3 nucleotides: TGTGCCAGCAGCAGGGGGACTGACGAGCAGTACTTC. Amino acids: CASSRGTDEQYF.

This clonotype has more than one count but fewer than ten. V and J are TRBV10-3 and TRBJ2-3; the D gene is possibly TRBD1 (5 bases). V was shortened by 5 bases and J by 0 bases, with 9 bases between the two germline ends. The CDR3 extends over 14 amino acids. Germline CDR1 and CDR2: ENHRY and SYGVKD. CDR3 nucleotide sequence: TGTGCCATCAGTTTGGACAAGAGCACAGATACGCAGTATTTT. Encoded protein: CAISLDKSTDTQYF.

On this clonotype itself: An end of the junction differs from the germline gene, which may be a read error. The rearrangement joins TRBV10-3 to TRBJ1-2; maybe TRBD1 (6 bases). Looked up from germline, CDR1 is ENHRY and CDR2 is SYGVKD. This CDR3 spans 13 amino acids. The CDR3: CAFSEGANYGYTF. The CDR3 region has the DNA TGTGCCTTCAGTGAGGGGGCTAACTATGGCTACACCTTC.

This sequence joins TRBV7-2 and TRBJ2-1; D gene uncertain. The CDR3 runs 15 residues. The germline V gene encodes CDR1 SGHTA and CDR2 FQGNSA. V lost 4 bases, J lost 5 bases, and 15 bases lay in between. The CDR3 coding sequence is TGTGCCAGCAGCTCCGGCCCCAGGAAAAACAATGAGCAGTTCTTC. Translation gives CASSSGPRKNNEQFF.

This clonotype was found a few times. This chain joins TRBV29-1 and TRBJ1-1; no clear D. This CDR3 region has 13 residues. V was clipped by 4 bases and J by 0 bases, with 9 bases between them. CDR1 is SQVTM, CDR2 ANQGSEA, per germline. The CDR3 protein is CSVALTMNTEAFF. The CDR3 nucleotides are TGCAGCGTTGCCCTCACAATGAACACTGAAGCTTTCTTT.

The V gene is TRBV19, the J gene TRBJ1-5; 11 positions match TRBD1. J was trimmed by 7 bases and V by 3 bases; bases with no gene match: 5. The CDR3 runs to 15 residues. From germline, CDR1 is LNHDA and CDR2 SQIVND (reference sequence). CDR3 loop: CASSMSDRGRQPQHF. The CDR3 DNA reads as TGTGCCAGTAGTATGTCGGACAGGGGGCGACAGCCCCAGCATTTT. Using reference TRBV19 and TRBJ1-5 for the parts outside the CDR3, the full variable domain is DGGITQSPKYLFRKEGQNVTLSCEQNLNHDAMYWYRQDPGQGLRLIYYSQIVNDFQKGDIAEGYSVSREKKESFPLTVTSAQKNPTAFYLCASSMSDRGRQPQHFGDGTRLSIL.

A few counts support this clonotype. This chain connects TRBV24-1 to TRBJ2-1; possibly TRBD1 for D (6 bases). With 2 bases removed from V and 2 bases from J, the gap between germline ends came to 9 bases. Looked up from germline, CDR1 is KGHDR and CDR2 is SFDVKD. The CDR3 runs to 15 residues. The CDR3 protein is CATSDSGETYNEQFF. DNA of the CDR3: TGTGCCACCAGTGATTCAGGGGAGACCTACAATGAGCAGTTCTTC.

The DNA for the CDR3 is TGTGCCAGCAGTTTACTTCCAGGGCTCTATGGCTACACCTTC. Protein product: CASSLLPGLYGYTF. The chain is built from TRBV28 and TRBJ1-2; D is perhaps TRBD1 (5 bases). V was cut by 2 bases and J by 4 bases, with 11 bases left in between. CDR1 is MDHEN, CDR2 SYDVKM, per germline. The CDR3 is made up of 14 amino acids.

This clonotype was seen a few times. This chain joins TRBV6-2 or TRBV6-3 and TRBJ1-4; D gene ambiguous. Germline V lookup: CDR1 MNHEY, CDR2 SVGEGT. This CDR3 comprises 15 residues. Between the trimmed V and J ends, which lost 6 bases and 5 bases, there was a span of 16 bases. CDR3 bases: TGTGCCAGCAGCGCCAGGAGGACGGAGAATGAAAAACTGTTTTTT. Translation gives CASSARRTENEKLFF.

The chain is built from TRBV6-2 or TRBV6-3 and TRBJ2-5, with D perhaps matching TRBD1 (5 bases). Germline assignment: CDR1 MNHEY and CDR2 SVGEGT. Trimming took 2 bases from V and 4 from J, leaving 11 bases between them. This CDR3 region has 14 residues. CDR3 in DNA: TGTGCCAGCAGTTACCCGACAGCAGCAGAGACCCAGTACTTC. Its translation: CASSYPTAAETQYF.

The V and J genes are TRBV7-2 and TRBJ2-1; perhaps TRBD2 as D (6 bases). The CDR3 has 14 amino acids. With 7 bases removed from V and 6 bases from J, the gap between germline ends came to 16 bases. Germline CDR1 is SGHTA and CDR2 is FQGNSA. CDR3: CASTRREESNEQFF. In DNA, the CDR3 is TGTGCCAGCACCCGAAGGGAGGAATCCAATGAGCAGTTCTTC.

Details on this clonotype: At one boundary the junction diverges from the germline segment, which might be a read error. The chain employs TRBV20-1 and TRBJ2-3; 8 positions agree with TRBD2. Germline-derived CDR1 and CDR2 are DFQATT and SNEGSKA (reference sequence). The CDR3 length is 16 residues. Here the CDR3 DNA reads TGCTGTGCCCCTCCCGGGGGGGCGCGGTTAAGAGATACGCAGTATTTT. Translation gives CCAPPGGARLRDTQYF.

This clonotype has only a few counts. This rearrangement joins TRBV4-2 to TRBJ2-4, with D maybe TRBD2 (7 bases). The germline V and J ends were trimmed by 0 bases and 0 bases, with 18 bases remaining between them. The CDR3 length is 19 residues. CDR1 LGHNA and CDR2 YNFKEQ come from the germline V gene. The CDR3 is CASSQEGIGGGGAKNIQYF. The CDR3 DNA is TGTGCCAGCAGCCAAGAAGGAATAGGGGGAGGGGGAGCCAAAAACATTCAGTACTTC.

This clonotype came up a few times. V and J are TRBV5-1 and TRBJ2-5; TRBD1 agrees at 10 bases. The junction had 8 bases not matched to a gene; V was cut back by 3 bases and J by 3 bases. CDR1 SGHRS and CDR2 YFSETQ come from the germline V gene. The CDR3 is made up of 16 amino acids. CDR3 sequence: CASSSPSGTGEETQYF. CDR3 coding DNA: TGCGCCAGCAGCTCTCCATCCGGGACAGGGGAAGAGACCCAGTACTTC.

This chain connects TRBV7-3 to TRBJ2-7, with 9 bases lining up with TRBD1. V lost 2 bases, J lost 7 bases, and 12 bases stayed unmatched. The length of the CDR3 is 16 residues. CDR1 SGHTA and CDR2 FQGTGA come from the germline V gene. The CDR3 here is CASSLAGTGTLGEQYF. CDR3 DNA sequence: TGTGCCAGCAGCTTAGCGGGGACAGGGACCTTGGGGGAGCAGTACTTC.

This clonotype was counted many times. The J gene is TRBJ2-3, the V gene TRBV7-2; D is unresolved. V lost 0 bases and J lost 2, with 6 bases in between. The germline CDR1 and CDR2 sequences are SGHTA and FQGNSA. The CDR3 is 14 residues long. CDR3 nucleotides: TGTGCCAGCAGCTTAGCGGGCCTCACAGATACGCAGTATTTT. It is translated as CASSLAGLTDTQYF.

This clonotype turned up a few times. This rearrangement joins TRBV4-3 to TRBJ2-1, with a weak D call TRBD1 (6 bases). Trimming left V 4 bases short and J 0 bases short, with 13 bases between. The CDR3 is made up of 16 amino acids. Germline V CDR1 and CDR2: LGHNA, YSLEER. The CDR3 nucleotides read TGCGCCAGCAGCCTAGACCTGACAGGCTCCTACAATGAGCAGTTCTTC. This sequence encodes CASSLDLTGSYNEQFF.

This clonotype was counted between two and nine times. The chain joins TRBV5-1 to TRBJ2-2; perhaps TRBD2 as D (6 bases). Germline lookup yields CDR1 SGHRS and CDR2 YFSETQ. With 0 bases removed from V and 6 bases from J, the gap between germline ends came to 12 bases. This CDR3 contains 15 residues. CDR3 bases: TGCGCCAGCAGCTTGGTAGGGATAGCGGCCGGGGAGCTGTTTTTT. Protein product: CASSLVGIAAGELFF.

The chain employs TRBV12-3 or TRBV12-4 and TRBJ1-6, with D maybe TRBD1 (6 bases). CDR3 length equals 13 residues. With 8 bases removed from V and 10 bases from J, the gap between germline ends came to 15 bases. The CDR3 bases are TGTGCCAGCTCCTCCGGGGGCGGGTCACCCCTCCACTTT. This translates into CASSSGGGSPLHF.

The chain couples TRBV7-9 to TRBJ2-3; the match to TRBD2 covers 7 bases. CDR1 is SEHNR and CDR2 is FQNEAQ in the germline V gene (reference sequence). CDR3 length equals 17 residues. With V trimmed by 5 bases and J by 5 bases, 16 bases remained unmatched. The CDR3 here is CASSRNPVGTNRDTQYF. The CDR3 DNA follows: TGTGCCAGCAGCAGAAACCCCGTCGGGACTAATAGAGATACGCAGTATTTT. The whole variable domain, remainder taken from reference TRBV7-9 and TRBJ2-3, is DTGVSQNPRHKITKRGQNVTFRCDPISEHNRLYWYRQTLGQGPEFLTYFQNEAQLEKSRLLSDRFSAERPKGSFSTLEIQRTEQGDSAMYLCASSRNPVGTNRDTQYFGPGTRLTVL.

Ten or more counts support this clonotype. The J gene is TRBJ1-1, the V gene TRBV29-1, with D maybe TRBD1 (5 bases). This CDR3 comprises 12 residues. The ends were cut back, 7 bases at V and 3 bases at J, with 12 bases in the middle. CDR1 and CDR2 from the germline V gene are SQVTM and ANQGSEA. The CDR3 spells CSAGTGDTEAFF. CDR3 DNA: TGCAGCGCTGGGACCGGGGACACTGAAGCTTTCTTT.

The J gene is TRBJ1-4, the V gene TRBV14; D is undetermined. In germline, CDR1 is SGHDN, CDR2 FVKESK. There are 16 residues in the CDR3. V was shortened by 5 bases and J by 7 bases, with 20 bases between the two germline ends. CDR3 region: CASSKNRGGEGEKLFF. The CDR3 nucleotides read TGTGCCAGCAGCAAGAATCGGGGTGGCGAGGGTGAAAAACTGTTTTTT.

The V and J genes are TRBV5-1 and TRBJ2-7; TRBD1 matches at 9 bases. The junction had 5 bases not matched to a gene; V was cut back by 5 bases and J by 2 bases. The CDR3 contains 14 residues. Per germline, CDR1 SGHRS and CDR2 YFSETQ. DNA for the CDR3: TGCGCCAGCAGTACGGACAGGGGTGCCTACGAGCAGTACTTC. Translation gives CASSTDRGAYEQYF.

This clonotype was found a few times. The chain is built from TRBV29-1 and TRBJ2-7; the match to TRBD1 covers 7 bases. The junction had 4 bases not matched to a gene; V was cut back by 5 bases and J by 0 bases. The CDR3 has 13 amino acids. Germline V gene lookup returns CDR1 SQVTM and CDR2 ANQGSEA. CDR3 sequence: CSVLQGNSYEQYF. The CDR3 nucleotides are TGCAGCGTTTTACAGGGGAACTCCTACGAGCAGTACTTC.